One sample yielded the 21 T cell receptor beta chains listed below, sequenced in a study of blood T cells in healthy people across ages. It was with a sample-barcoded 5' primer and a J-beta primer mix that a second PCR of roughly 6 to 12 cycles was run. TCRdb processed the 5' RACE reads anew with MiXCR; each CDR3 protein has one entry. The sample has some 1.4 million distinct CDR3 sequences, 42% seen once. Sequenced material: blood. The receptors come from a woman aged 18-35 years in good health.

The chain uses TRBV4-2 and TRBJ1-2, with no clear D. V shed 0 bases and J shed 8 bases, with 13 bases lying between them. This CDR3 has 14 residues. Looked up from germline, CDR1 is LGHNA and CDR2 is YNFKEQ. The CDR3 DNA reads as TGTGCCAGCAGCCAAGAGGCAGTTGGAGGGGGCTACACCTTC. Amino acid sequence: CASSQEAVGGGYTF.

For this clonotype: It may be a read error: a sequence one base away is much more abundant. The chain carries TRBV5-1 and TRBJ2-3, with 8 bases aligning to TRBD2. Germline V gene lookup returns CDR1 SGHRS and CDR2 YFSETQ. CDR3 size: 15 residues. The DNA of the CDR3 is TGCGCCAGCAGCTTGGATCGGACTAGCACAGATGCGCAGTATTTT. Encoded protein: CASSLDRTSTDAQYF.

This clonotype has a handful of counts. V gene TRBV27 combines with J gene TRBJ2-7; D gene unclear. CDR3 size: 14 residues. V lost 2 bases, J lost 3 bases, and 11 bases lay in between. In germline, CDR1 is MNHEY, CDR2 SMNVEV (reference sequence). CDR3 in amino acids: CASSLRAAYYEQYF. The CDR3 DNA is TGTGCCAGCAGTTTACGGGCAGCATACTACGAGCAGTACTTC.

This clonotype was observed a few times. This sequence joins TRBV2 and TRBJ1-5; D is unresolved. Germline CDR1 and CDR2: SNHLY and FYNNEI. The CDR3 is 11 amino acids. The V and J ends lost 5 bases and 10 bases respectively, with 9 bases between them. This CDR3 reads CASSPNGPQHF. The CDR3 nucleotides are TGTGCCAGCAGTCCCAACGGACCCCAGCATTTT.

This clonotype was recorded a few times. This chain uses TRBV29-1 with TRBJ1-2; D gene ambiguous. With 5 bases removed from V and 5 bases from J, the gap between germline ends came to 9 bases. In germline, CDR1 is SQVTM, CDR2 ANQGSEA. The length of the CDR3 is 11 residues. The CDR3 DNA reads as TGCAGCGTTAGAGAGGGATATGGCTACACCTTC. This codes for CSVREGYGYTF.

The genes are TRBV14 and TRBJ2-5; 8 bases are shared with TRBD2. J gave up 4 bases and V 4 bases, and 5 bases lay outside the gene matches. The germline gives CDR1 SGHDN, CDR2 FVKESK. The CDR3 consists of 14 residues. Here the CDR3 reads CASSRLGLVETQYF. Here the CDR3 DNA reads TGTGCCAGCAGCCGATTGGGACTAGTAGAGACCCAGTACTTC.

This clonotype was counted between two and nine times. CDR3 nucleotide sequence: TGTGCCAGCAATGACAGGGGCGCGGTAGGTGAAGCTTTCTTT. Protein product: CASNDRGAVGEAFF. This sequence joins TRBV12-3 or TRBV12-4 and TRBJ1-1, with 8 bases that match TRBD1. The trim removed 7 bases at V and 7 bases at J, leaving 11 bases unmatched. CDR3 size: 14 residues.

This clonotype was found many times. The chain recombines TRBV7-2 with TRBJ2-7, with 7 bases identical to TRBD2. Per the germline V gene, CDR1 is SGHTA and CDR2 is FQGNSA. The CDR3 runs 14 residues. The ends lost 4 bases at V and 2 bases at J; junction bases unmatched: 5. Here the CDR3 DNA reads TGTGCCAGCAGCTCGGGGACTACCCCCTACGAGCAGTACTTC. Protein: CASSSGTTPYEQYF. Full variable domain (remainder filled in from reference TRBV7-2 and TRBJ2-7): GAGVSQSPSNKVTEKGKDVELRCDPISGHTALYWYRQSLGQGLEFLIYFQGNSAPDKSGLPSDRFSAERTGGSVSTLTIQRTQQEDSAVYLCASSSGTTPYEQYFGPGTRLTVT.

This sequence joins TRBV30 and TRBJ1-2; 7 nucleotides line up with TRBD1. V was clipped by 0 bases and J by 6 bases; unmatched bases: 4. The CDR3 consists of 13 residues. Germline loops: CDR1 GTSNPN, CDR2 SVGIG (reference sequence). The CDR3 loop reads CAWSVQGGDGYTF. In nucleotides, the CDR3 is TGTGCCTGGAGTGTACAAGGGGGCGATGGCTACACCTTC.

The chain combines TRBV10-3 with TRBJ2-5, with a tentative D call TRBD1 (6 bases). The J call may not be correct, given that the DNA end is closer to TRBJ2-7. Per germline, CDR1 ENHRY and CDR2 SYGVKD. The CDR3 is 13 amino acids. CDR3 coding DNA: TGTGCCATCAGTGAGGCGGACAGCCACGAGCAGTACTTC. The encoded protein is CAISEADSHEQYF.

The V gene is TRBV6-1, the J gene TRBJ1-1, with D maybe TRBD1 (6 bases). Germline lookup yields CDR1 MNHNS and CDR2 SASEGT. Trimming cost V 6 bases and J 1 base, with 15 bases left between them. This CDR3 has 15 amino acids. The CDR3: CASSMLGGGNTEAFF. The DNA of the CDR3 is TGTGCCAGCAGCATGCTAGGGGGTGGGAACACTGAAGCTTTCTTT.

This clonotype was counted a few times. The chain recombines TRBV27 with TRBJ2-3, with no clear D. Trimming cost V 2 bases and J 2 bases, with 11 bases left between them. Looked up from germline, CDR1 is MNHEY and CDR2 is SMNVEV (reference sequence). CDR3 size: 15 residues. In nucleotides, the CDR3 is TGTGCCAGCAGTTTAAAAGGGTCTCCCACAGATACGCAGTATTTT. It encodes CASSLKGSPTDTQYF.

With respect to this clonotype: The junction departs from germline at one end; a sequencing error may be responsible. The chain employs TRBV5-1 and TRBJ2-1; no clear D. The germline gives CDR1 SGHRS, CDR2 YFSETQ. The CDR3 has 15 residues. The CDR3 loop is CASSLFSGEYNKQFF. CDR3 sequence (DNA): TGCGCCAGCAGCTTGTTTTCTGGCGAGTACAATAAGCAGTTCTTC.

The chain employs TRBV29-1 and TRBJ2-1, with TRBD2 matching 10 bases. Germline lookup yields CDR1 SQVTM and CDR2 ANQGSEA. This CDR3 comprises 14 residues. The trim removed 4 bases at V and 6 bases at J, leaving 6 bases unmatched. The CDR3, as DNA: TGCAGCGTTGCAAGCGGGGGGGCGGGCAATGAGCAGTTCTTC. Translated: CSVASGGAGNEQFF.

V and J are TRBV2 and TRBJ1-5; D possibly corresponds to TRBD1 (5 bases). In germline, CDR1 is SNHLY, CDR2 FYNNEI. V was pared by 4 bases and J by 7 bases, with 17 bases between. The CDR3 covers 15 residues. The CDR3 nucleotides are TGTGCCAGCAGTGGAGGCGGGGCGGGTAAGCAGCCCCAGCATTTT. Translated, it gives CASSGGGAGKQPQHF.

A few counts support this clonotype. The genes are TRBV4-2 and TRBJ2-3, with D unresolved. Per germline, CDR1 LGHNA and CDR2 YNFKEQ. Trimming shortened V by 0 bases and J by 3 bases, and 10 bases separated the two germline ends. The CDR3 has 15 residues. CDR3 nucleotide sequence: TGTGCCAGCAGCCAAGATCGGCTGGGGACAGATACGCAGTATTTT. Protein sequence: CASSQDRLGTDTQYF.

The sample holds one count of this clonotype. The chain is built from TRBV7-2 and TRBJ1-1; D not certain. The V end lost 1 base, the J end lost 0 bases, and 9 bases lay between the germline ends. Germline V lookup: CDR1 SGHTA, CDR2 FQGNSA. CDR3 length equals 15 residues. CDR3 in DNA: TGTGCCAGCAGCTTAGTCGACAACATGAACACTGAAGCTTTCTTT. Its translation: CASSLVDNMNTEAFF.

This sequence joins TRBV5-1 and TRBJ2-5; D is unclear. CDR3 length equals 14 residues. The ends were cut back, 4 bases at V and 0 bases at J, with 10 bases in the middle. Per germline, CDR1 SGHRS and CDR2 YFSETQ. The CDR3 DNA reads as TGCGCCAGCAGCCCCGTTAACAACCAAGAGACCCAGTACTTC. Its protein is CASSPVNNQETQYF.

V and J are TRBV7-9 and TRBJ2-3; D remains ambiguous. CDR3 length: 15 residues. Germline assignment: CDR1 SEHNR and CDR2 FQNEAQ (reference sequence). The V gene lost 6 bases and the J gene lost 3 bases, with 16 bases spanning the gap. CDR3 nucleotides: TGTGCCAGCAGAGCCTCCAGGCTGAGAACAGATACGCAGTATTTT. Its translation is CASRASRLRTDTQYF.

CDR3 in amino acids: CASSLAGHSVNEQFF. CDR3 nucleotides: TGTGCCAGCAGCTTAGCGGGACATTCGGTCAATGAGCAGTTCTTC. This chain uses TRBV7-2 with TRBJ2-1, with a possible D match to TRBD1 (6 bases). Trimming shortened V by 0 bases and J by 6 bases, and 12 bases separated the two germline ends. The CDR3 runs 15 residues. Per the germline V gene, CDR1 is SGHTA and CDR2 is FQGNSA. Looking up the rest from reference TRBV7-2 and TRBJ2-1 gives the full variable domain: GAGVSQSPSNKVTEKGKDVELRCDPISGHTALYWYRQSLGQGLEFLIYFQGNSAPDKSGLPSDRFSAERTGGSVSTLTIQRTQQEDSAVYLCASSLAGHSVNEQFFGPGTRLTVL.

The chain has TRBV10-3 and TRBJ1-1; D is uncertain. CDR3 length: 11 residues. V gave up 8 bases and J gave up 4 bases, with 8 bases separating them. Germline-derived CDR1 and CDR2 are ENHRY and SYGVKD. The CDR3 reads CAIRSGTEAFF. CDR3 in DNA: TGTGCCATCCGATCTGGCACTGAAGCTTTCTTT.